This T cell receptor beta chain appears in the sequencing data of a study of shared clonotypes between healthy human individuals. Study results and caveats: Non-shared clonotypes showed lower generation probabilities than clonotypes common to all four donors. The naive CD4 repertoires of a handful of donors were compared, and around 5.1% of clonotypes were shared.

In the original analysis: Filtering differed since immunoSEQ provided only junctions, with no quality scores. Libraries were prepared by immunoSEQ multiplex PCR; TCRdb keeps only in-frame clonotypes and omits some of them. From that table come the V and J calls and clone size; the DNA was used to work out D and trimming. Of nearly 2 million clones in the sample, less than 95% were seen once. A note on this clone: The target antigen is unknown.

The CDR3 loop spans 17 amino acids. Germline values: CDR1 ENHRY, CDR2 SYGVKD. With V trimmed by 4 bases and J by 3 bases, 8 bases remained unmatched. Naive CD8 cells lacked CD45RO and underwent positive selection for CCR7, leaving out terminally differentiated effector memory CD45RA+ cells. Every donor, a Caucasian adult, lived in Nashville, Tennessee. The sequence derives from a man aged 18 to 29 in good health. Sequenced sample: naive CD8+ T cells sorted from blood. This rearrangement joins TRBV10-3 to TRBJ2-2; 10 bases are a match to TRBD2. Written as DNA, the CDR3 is TGTGCCATCAGTGCCACCCAGCGGGGGGGAGACACCGGGGAGCTGTTTTTT. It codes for CAISATQRGGDTGELFF.